The 20 T cell receptor beta chains listed next were all sequenced from one sample in a study of human T cells and chemical hapten exposure. TCRdb passed the RACE reads through MiXCR, listing each CDR3 protein once. The table has approximately 91,000 distinct CDR3 sequences, 11% seen once; the top ten hold 1.6%. Sample time point: patch test 2, 6 weeks after DPC sensitization. This sample's treatment: therapeutic diphenylcyclopropenone sensitization with weekly scalp DPC. The sample was whole blood, taken in connection with sensitization to the hapten diphenylcyclopropenone (DPC). The origin of the receptors is a young man with alopecia areata. Some clones in this sample may be carry-over from other donors' samples.

This clonotype has more than one count but fewer than ten. This chain connects TRBV29-1 to TRBJ1-1; D might be TRBD1 (5 bases). V dropped 3 bases and J dropped 0 bases, with 17 bases sitting between them. This CDR3 comprises 16 residues. Per the germline V gene, CDR1 is SQVTM and CDR2 is ANQGSEA. As DNA, the CDR3 is TGCAGCGTTGAGGATATTAGTAAGGGGCTGAACACTGAAGCTTTCTTT. Amino acids: CSVEDISKGLNTEAFF.

This clonotype has ten or more counts. This chain joins TRBV6-2 or TRBV6-3 and TRBJ2-1, with 10 bases identical to TRBD2. The CDR3 consists of 17 residues. Trimming at V came to 2 bases and at J to 7 bases, leaving 11 bases not matched to a gene. In germline, CDR1 is MNHEY, CDR2 SVGEGT. The CDR3 sequence is CASSYMFPAGGRNEQFF. CDR3 bases: TGTGCCAGCAGTTACATGTTTCCAGCGGGGGGGCGGAATGAGCAGTTCTTC.

This clonotype was recorded many times. The rearrangement uses TRBV7-6 and TRBJ1-3; no firm D call. The germline CDR1 and CDR2 sequences are SGHVS and FNYEAQ. The CDR3 runs 17 residues. Trimming took off 1 base at V and 0 bases at J, with 13 bases between the two ends. CDR3 loop: CASSLEMRHYSGNTIYF. The CDR3 bases are TGTGCCAGCAGCTTAGAAATGCGACACTACTCTGGAAACACCATATATTTT.

The chain is built from TRBV28 and TRBJ1-5; D not resolved. The V end lost 5 bases, the J end lost 4 bases, and 3 bases lay between the germline ends. Germline loops: CDR1 MDHEN, CDR2 SYDVKM. The CDR3 sequence is 11 residues long. This chain's CDR3 is CASSTNQPQHF. CDR3 DNA sequence: TGTGCCAGCAGTACAAATCAGCCCCAGCATTTT.

This clonotype was observed at least ten times. The V gene is TRBV5-1, the J gene TRBJ2-2, with D perhaps TRBD2 (5 bases). The CDR3 spans 15 residues. Trimming took 4 bases from V and 1 from J, leaving 11 bases between them. In germline, CDR1 is SGHRS, CDR2 YFSETQ. Written as DNA, the CDR3 is TGCGCCAGCAGCCCTCGTCGGGAGAACACCGGGGAGCTGTTTTTT. Translated, it gives CASSPRRENTGELFF.

The table lists this clonotype with a few counts. The chain links TRBV5-4 to TRBJ2-3; D call uncertain. Germline CDR1 is SGHNT and CDR2 is YYREEE (reference sequence). Trimming took 4 bases from V and 6 from J, leaving 12 bases between them. This CDR3 contains 13 residues. The CDR3 protein is CASSLLSRDTQYF. In nucleotides, the CDR3 is TGTGCCAGCAGCCTTCTAAGTAGGGATACGCAGTATTTT.

The chain combines TRBV6-6 with TRBJ1-3; D may be TRBD1 (6 bases). V dropped 10 bases and J dropped 4 bases, with 14 bases sitting between them. Germline CDR1 reads MNHNY; CDR2 reads SVGAGI (reference sequence). The CDR3 has 13 residues. CDR3 nucleotides: TGTGCCAACAATTCAGGGGAGGGAAACACCATATATTTT. Its protein product is CANNSGEGNTIYF.

The genes are TRBV5-1 and TRBJ2-1; 8 bases agree with TRBD1. Per germline, CDR1 SGHRS and CDR2 YFSETQ. This CDR3 is built from 14 residues. J was trimmed by 3 bases and V by 4 bases; bases with no gene match: 3. CDR3 DNA: TGCGCCAGCAGCCCTGGACAGGGCTACAATGAGCAGTTCTTC. It yields the protein CASSPGQGYNEQFF.

This clonotype was seen a few times. This rearrangement joins TRBV5-6 to TRBJ2-3; 9 nucleotides agree with TRBD1. The CDR3 has 16 amino acids. With 3 bases clipped from V and 3 bases from J, the junction kept 8 bases outside the gene matches. Germline V gene data show CDR1 as SGHDT and CDR2 as YYEEEE. CDR3 sequence: CASSWDRDLGTDTQYF. DNA of the CDR3: TGTGCCAGCAGCTGGGACAGGGACCTAGGTACAGATACGCAGTATTTT.

The chain employs TRBV6-5 and TRBJ2-1; 15 positions match TRBD2. The germline CDR1 and CDR2 sequences are MNHEY and SVGAGI. The CDR3 has 17 amino acids. The V segment lost 2 bases and the J segment 9 bases; nucleotides outside the gene matches: 8. The CDR3 nucleotides are TGTGCCAGCAGTTACCGCGGACTAGCGGGGGGGAGGGGTGAGCAGTTCTTC. It encodes CASSYRGLAGGRGEQFF.

This sequence joins TRBV15 and TRBJ2-6; no clear D gene. There are 16 residues in the CDR3. CDR1 is LNHNV and CDR2 is YYDKDF in the germline V gene (reference sequence). Trimming took 1 base from V and 2 from J, leaving 9 bases between them. This chain's CDR3 is CATSRVSVPGANVLTF. The CDR3 DNA reads as TGTGCCACCAGCAGAGTGTCGGTGCCTGGGGCCAACGTCCTGACTTTC.

This clonotype was found many times. The chain carries TRBV28 and TRBJ1-1; 7 bases are shared with TRBD1. V dropped 5 bases and J dropped 1; count of bases not matched to a gene: 7. The germline CDR1 and CDR2 sequences are MDHEN and SYDVKM. This CDR3 region has 15 residues. The CDR3 region is CASSQPGGPNTEAFF. CDR3 DNA: TGTGCCAGCAGTCAGCCAGGGGGTCCGAACACTGAAGCTTTCTTT.

This rearrangement joins TRBV5-6 to TRBJ2-7; tentative D call: TRBD1 (6 bases). Germline loops: CDR1 SGHDT, CDR2 YYEEEE. This CDR3 region has 13 residues. V lost 2 bases and J 1 base, leaving 7 bases between the germline ends. The CDR3 loop is CASSFRGSYEQYF. For the CDR3, the DNA is TGTGCCAGCAGCTTCAGGGGATCCTACGAGCAGTACTTC.

This clonotype was counted many times. CDR3 protein: CASSLTGEDYGYTF. The CDR3 DNA sequence: TGTGCCAGCAGTTTGACAGGGGAGGACTATGGCTACACCTTC. The V and J genes are TRBV27 and TRBJ1-2, with 8 bases that match TRBD1. Germline V gives CDR1 MNHEY, CDR2 SMNVEV (reference sequence). This CDR3 contains 14 residues. V was clipped by 3 bases and J by 3 bases; unmatched bases: 3.

This clonotype was seen more than once but under ten times. The chain carries TRBV3-1 and TRBJ1-1; D gene uncertain. This CDR3 has 14 amino acids. Trimming took 4 bases from V and 1 from J, leaving 10 bases between them. Germline V gene sequence: CDR1 LGHDT, CDR2 YNNKEL (reference sequence). CDR3 amino acids: CASSLTPGNTEAFF. CDR3 nucleotide sequence: TGTGCCAGCAGCCTAACCCCGGGGAACACTGAAGCTTTCTTT.

The sample holds a few counts of this clonotype. The chain joins TRBV28 to TRBJ2-7, with TRBD1 identical over 7 bases. V lost 6 bases and J lost 0; bases outside the gene matches: 8. Germline V gene sequence: CDR1 MDHEN, CDR2 SYDVKM. The CDR3 is 15 residues long. The DNA for the CDR3 is TGTGCCAGCAGCTACGACAGGGCAGTCTCCTACGAGCAGTACTTC. It is translated as CASSYDRAVSYEQYF.

In its sample, this clonotype was seen many times. This sequence joins TRBV7-3 and TRBJ1-6, with a weak D call TRBD1 (5 bases). Trimming left V 2 bases short and J 8 bases short, with 19 bases between. This CDR3 is built from 17 residues. Germline V gene data show CDR1 as SGHTA and CDR2 as FQGTGA. The CDR3 loop reads CASSLPVPGGGDSPLHF. In nucleotides, the CDR3 is TGTGCCAGCAGCTTACCGGTTCCAGGCGGAGGGGATTCACCCCTCCACTTT. Complete variable domain (other parts from reference TRBV7-3 and TRBJ1-6): GAGVSQTPSNKVTEKGKYVELRCDPISGHTALYWYRQSLGQGPEFLIYFQGTGAADDSGLPNDRFFAVRPEGSVSTLKIQRTERGDSAVYLCASSLPVPGGGDSPLHFGNGTRLTVT.

The V gene is TRBV23-1, the J gene TRBJ1-1, with 10 bases identical to TRBD1. TRBV23-1 has ORF status, its function being uncertain. This CDR3 is built from 15 residues. V lost 0 bases to trimming and J lost 5 bases; unmatched junction nucleotides: 3. The CDR3 loop is CASSQSRTGGTEAFF. The CDR3 DNA reads as TGCGCCAGCAGTCAATCCAGGACAGGGGGGACTGAAGCTTTCTTT.

This clonotype was recorded a few times. The chain employs TRBV3-1 and TRBJ2-1; D perhaps matches TRBD1 (5 bases). The CDR3 runs 15 residues. The ends were cut back, 5 bases at V and 6 bases at J, with 17 bases in the middle. In germline, CDR1 is LGHDT, CDR2 YNNKEL (reference sequence). CDR3: CASSFQLLQGNEQFF. The CDR3 DNA sequence: TGTGCCAGCAGCTTCCAACTTCTCCAGGGCAATGAGCAGTTCTTC.

This clonotype was observed at least ten times. As DNA, the CDR3 is TGTGCCAGCAGTGGGGAGGGACGCCGCTCTTTTGGCAACGTCCTGACTTTC. It encodes CASSGEGRRSFGNVLTF. The chain is built from TRBV6-2 or TRBV6-3 and TRBJ2-6, with 7 bases matching TRBD2. V lost 5 bases, J lost 9 bases, and 16 bases stayed unmatched. There are 17 residues in the CDR3. Germline CDR1 and CDR2: MNHEY and SVGEGT.